The rows below give T cell receptor beta chains drawn from one sample of a study of long-term antiretroviral therapy in people with HIV. Produced via immunoSEQ multiplex PCR; TCRdb's table is partial and in-frame only. This sample yields 25,000 to 30,000 clones, of which roughly 83% are seen a single time; more than 9% belongs to the top ten. The material sequenced was unsorted PBMCs, taken around 2.8 years after starting antiretroviral therapy. These receptors were taken from a man aged 25-45 years with HIV. Each CDR3 is given with its conserved first and last residue. A D gene is named only where the DNA matches it firmly. Some rows have no size entry. The others give once, few or many, or a class for an expanded clone.

d_gene	len	j_gene	abundance	v_gene	CDR3nt	CDR3aa
-	13	TRBJ2-7	few	TRBV6-6	TGTGCCAGCAGTTTCTCGCGACAGTACGAGCAGTACTTC	CASSFSRQYEQYF
-	11	TRBJ2-1	-	TRBV20-1	TGCAGTGCTACCCCCCGCAGGGGGGAGTTCTTC	CSATPRRGEFF
-	16	TRBJ2-2	-	TRBV5-1	TGCGCCAGCAGCTTTGCGGGCGGACCGAACACCGGGGAGCTGTTTTTT	CASSFAGGPNTGELFF
-	15	TRBJ1-2	-	TRBV6-6	TGTGCCAGCAGCGAGGACCCTCGGGGGGTTTATGGCTACACCTTC	CASSEDPRGVYGYTF
-	13	TRBJ2-7	-	TRBV6-5	TGTGCCAGCAGTTATGGTCAGACCTACGAGCAGTACTTC	CASSYGQTYEQYF
-	14	TRBJ1-2	-	TRBV6-5	TGTGCCAGCACCGAAGCCAGGGGCGCCTATGGCTACACCTTC	CASTEARGAYGYTF
TRBD2	13	TRBJ2-7	-	TRBV7-9	TGTGCCAGCGGATTACGGGGGGCCTACGAGCAGTACTTC	CASGLRGAYEQYF
TRBD2	17	TRBJ2-1	once	TRBV4-3	TGCGCCAGCAGCCAGGTCTCAGGACTAGGCTCTTACAATGAGCAGTTCTTC	CASSQVSGLGSYNEQFF
-	14	TRBJ1-2	-	TRBV29-1	TGCAGCGTTGAAGGCTACAGGGAGAGCTATGGCTACACCTTC	CSVEGYRESYGYTF
-	14	TRBJ2-2	-	TRBV19	TGTGCCAGTAGTATAACCAGGGAGAGCGGGGAGCTGTTTTTT	CASSITRESGELFF
TRBD2	15	TRBJ2-1	-	TRBV7-3	TGTGCCAGCAGTGGGGACTCCGGGGGGGACAATGAGCAGTTCTTC	CASSGDSGGDNEQFF
-	12	TRBJ1-1	-	TRBV30	TGTGCCTGGAGTGTAGACCGTTCTGAAGCTTTCTTT	CAWSVDRSEAFF
-	17	TRBJ2-2	once	TRBV10-3	TGTGCCATCAGTGAGTCTCGGGGCGATGGGAACACCGGGGAGCTGTTTTTT	CAISESRGDGNTGELFF
TRBD1	16	TRBJ2-3	-	TRBV27	TGTGCCAGCAGCTCCCCGGACAGGGCTTTCACAGATACGCAGTATTTT	CASSSPDRAFTDTQYF
TRBD1	15	TRBJ1-6	-	TRBV4-3	TGCGCCAGCAGCCAAGTTGGGACAGAAAATTCACCCCTCCACTTT	CASSQVGTENSPLHF
-	14	TRBJ2-7	-	TRBV5-1	TGCGCCAGCAGCTTGTACGGACCCTCCTACGAGCAGTACTTC	CASSLYGPSYEQYF
-	13	TRBJ1-1	few	TRBV11-2	TGTGCCAGCAGCTCGCTAGGGGCTACTGAAGCTTTCTTT	CASSSLGATEAFF
TRBD1	17	TRBJ1-1	-	TRBV27	TGTGCCAGCAGTTTATTTTACCCCCCGGGACAGAGTACTGAAGCTTTCTTT	CASSLFYPPGQSTEAFF
-	14	TRBJ2-5	once	TRBV7-2	TGTGCCAGCGATGAGGGGATACCAAGAGGGACCCAGTACTTC	CASDEGIPRGTQYF
-	13	TRBJ2-2	-	TRBV5-6	TGTGCCAGCAGTTTTAGCTTCACCGGGGAGCTGTTTTTT	CASSFSFTGELFF
-	15	TRBJ2-3	once	TRBV5-4	TGTGCCAGCAGCTTGAGGACAGCTAGCACAGATACGCAGTATTTT	CASSLRTASTDTQYF
TRBD1	15	TRBJ1-2	-	TRBV28	TGTGCCAGCAGTTTCGGTGGACAGGGGAACTATGGCTACACCTTC	CASSFGGQGNYGYTF
-	16	TRBJ1-1	-	TRBV4-1	TGCGCCAGCAGCCACGGGGGGGTGCCCCCGGGGACTGAAGCTTTCTTT	CASSHGGVPPGTEAFF
TRBD2	15	TRBJ2-2	once	TRBV5-1	TGCGCCAGCAGCTTTCGGACTAGCGGTGGGGGGGAGCTGTTTTTT	CASSFRTSGGGELFF
TRBD1	14	TRBJ2-7	-	TRBV27	TGTGCCAGCAGTGGATATCAGGGGGCCTACGAGCAGTACTTC	CASSGYQGAYEQYF
-	12	TRBJ1-2	-	TRBV5-1	TGCGCCAGCAGCTTGGGGGCCAATCTCTACACCTTC	CASSLGANLYTF
-	16	TRBJ1-1	-	TRBV5-8	TGTGCCAGCAGCTTGGTGGGGGCGGTGATGAACACTGAAGCTTTCTTT	CASSLVGAVMNTEAFF
-	13	TRBJ2-2	-	TRBV7-8	TGTGCCAGCAGCCCGATGACGACCGGGGAGCTGTTTTTT	CASSPMTTGELFF
-	14	TRBJ1-3	-	TRBV6-5	TGTGCCAGCAGTCCCCGGAGGTCTGGAAACACCATATATTTT	CASSPRRSGNTIYF
-	14	TRBJ2-2	-	TRBV6-5	TGTGCCAGCCGGGGAGGAGCGAACACCGGGGAGCTGTTTTTT	CASRGGANTGELFF
TRBD1	14	TRBJ2-2	-	TRBV6-1	TGTGCCAGCAGAATCGGACAGGTCACCGGGGAGCTGTTTTTT	CASRIGQVTGELFF
-	14	TRBJ1-5	-	TRBV27	TGTGCCAGCAGTTTAGTGGGGGGGCAACAGCCCCAGCATTTT	CASSLVGGQQPQHF
-	18	TRBJ2-2	-	TRBV9	TGTGCCAGCAGCGTAGTCCCCGTGGATAGCGGACTCACCGGGGAGCTGTTTTTT	CASSVVPVDSGLTGELFF
-	16	TRBJ2-1	-	TRBV1	TGCACCAGCAGCCAAACGGGGGGTCACCACAACAATGAGCAGTTCTTC	CTSSQTGGHHNNEQFF
-	14	TRBJ1-1	-	TRBV9	TGTGCCAGCAGCGTAGGAGGACGGAGAGCTGAAGCTTTCTTT	CASSVGGRRAEAFF
TRBD2	14	TRBJ2-7	-	TRBV27	TGTGCCAGCAGACCCACTAGCGGGAGCTACGAGCAGTACTTC	CASRPTSGSYEQYF
-	11	TRBJ1-5	-	TRBV6-1	TGTGCCAGCGGGAACAATCAGCCCCAGCATTTT	CASGNNQPQHF
-	13	TRBJ2-2	-	TRBV6-5	TGTGCCAGCAGTTACTCGTCTCGCGGGGAGCTGTTTTTT	CASSYSSRGELFF
-	12	TRBJ2-7	-	TRBV11-2	TGTGCCAGCAGCCCCCCGGGCTACGAGCAGTACTTC	CASSPPGYEQYF
TRBD1	14	TRBJ1-2	-	TRBV28	TGTGCCAGCAGTCCGGGACAGGGAGGATCTGGCTACACCTTC	CASSPGQGGSGYTF
-	17	TRBJ1-6	-	TRBV7-2	TGTGCCAGCAGCGCCGGGAAGCAGAAGATTTATAATTCACCCCTCCACTTT	CASSAGKQKIYNSPLHF
TRBD1	18	TRBJ2-7	-	TRBV10-3	TGTGCCATCAGTGTCCCCTTAGGTGGGACAGGGTGGAGGTACGAGCAGTACTTC	CAISVPLGGTGWRYEQYF
-	17	TRBJ2-5	-	TRBV7-9	TGTGCCAGCAGCTTAGTAGCCTGGGGACTTTTGTTAGAGACCCAGTACTTC	CASSLVAWGLLLETQYF
-	14	TRBJ2-7	-	TRBV7-8	TGTGCCAGCAGCTTAGGCCACAGAGCCTACGAGCAGTACTTC	CASSLGHRAYEQYF
-	13	TRBJ1-2	-	TRBV4-3	TGCGCCAGCAGCCAAGAGAACAGGAATGGCTACACCTTC	CASSQENRNGYTF
-	15	TRBJ1-2	-	TRBV7-8	TGTGCCAGCAGCTTAATCCCCAGGGCATACTATGGCTACACCTTC	CASSLIPRAYYGYTF
-	14	TRBJ2-5	-	TRBV10-2	TGCGCCAGCAGTGAGGGAGTAGGAACAGAGACCCAGTACTTC	CASSEGVGTETQYF
-	15	TRBJ2-2	-	TRBV5-4	TGTGCCAGCAGAGTCAGGGCCGGGGACACCGGGGAGCTGTTTTTT	CASRVRAGDTGELFF
-	13	TRBJ1-5	-	TRBV30	TGTGCCTCCGGACCGGCGGGGGGGCAGCCCCAGCATTTT	CASGPAGGQPQHF
-	14	TRBJ2-7	-	TRBV14	TGTGCCAGCAGCCAACACGGCTCTCCCTACGAGCAGTACTTC	CASSQHGSPYEQYF
TRBD1	14	TRBJ2-7	-	TRBV7-9	TGTGCCAGCAGCCCAACCGGGACAGGGAACGAGCAGTACTTC	CASSPTGTGNEQYF
TRBD2	16	TRBJ2-7	once	TRBV7-2	TGTGCCAGCAGCTGGACTAGCGGGGGAGGCTCCTACGAGCAGTACTTC	CASSWTSGGGSYEQYF
TRBD1	15	TRBJ1-1	-	TRBV6-6	TGTGCCAGCAGTTCATGGACAGGGAGGGACACTGAAGCTTTCTTT	CASSSWTGRDTEAFF
-	14	TRBJ1-6	-	TRBV28	TGTGCCAGCAGCGGGACATCGTATAATTCACCCCTCCACTTT	CASSGTSYNSPLHF
TRBD2	16	TRBJ2-1	-	TRBV5-1	TGCGCCAGCAGCTTGACCGCTAGCGGGGTGGTCGATGAGCAGTTCTTC	CASSLTASGVVDEQFF